The T cell receptor beta chain under discussion was sequenced for a study of T-cell memory formation after mild COVID-19. Study details: The two donors had largely donor-specific TCR clusters.

Germline assignment: CDR1 SGHTA and CDR2 FQGTGA. Trimming stripped 4 bases from V and 2 bases from J, with 14 bases between. This CDR3 contains 15 residues. 5'RACE, which relied on constant-segment primers, yielded TCR alpha and TCR beta cDNA libraries carrying sample barcodes and UMIs. Each CDR3 protein is one row after TCRdb ran MiXCR on the 5' RACE reads. The table has 470,000 or so distinct CDR3 sequences, under 20% seen once; the top ten hold under 25%. Points from the study as a whole: Clones that shrank (day 15 to 85) were balanced CD4/CD8, whereas later expanders leaned CD4+. Researchers found some responding clones in pre-infection memory, a sign that cross-reactive memory joined.

About this clonotype itself: Antigen: not known.

The receptor comes from a man younger than 35 who had mild COVID-19 (a few samples of this study predate the infection). Cell type and time point are not known. The chain links TRBV7-3 to TRBJ1-2; D may be TRBD1 (6 bases). Specimen: PBMCs or a T cell subset sorted from them (not recorded which). This CDR3 is CASSSAPGVNYGYTF. Written as DNA, the CDR3 is TGTGCCAGCAGCTCGGCTCCAGGGGTCAACTATGGCTACACCTTC.